Presented here are 21 T cell receptor beta chains from one specimen sequenced in a study of T cell responses to AZD1222 COVID-19 vaccine. TCRdb keeps only in-frame clones here, not all; method: immunoSEQ multiplex PCR. The table includes 200,000 or so clones, approximately 93% detected once. The sequenced sample was peripheral blood, obtained 28 days after the second AZD1222 dose. These receptors all stem from an adult who received the AZD1222 COVID-19 vaccine.

This chain joins TRBV10-3 and TRBJ1-2; no reliable D call. This CDR3 is 18 amino acids long. The V gene's germline CDR1 is ENHRY and CDR2 SYGVKD. The V end lost 3 bases, the J end lost 0 bases, and 20 bases lay between the germline ends. CDR3: CAISENYGDLKANYGYTF. The CDR3, as DNA: TGTGCCATCAGTGAAAATTACGGCGATTTGAAAGCTAACTATGGCTACACCTTC.

This clone appeared once. This chain joins TRBV27 and TRBJ1-6; weak D call: TRBD1 (6 bases). The CDR3 covers 16 residues. Between the trimmed V and J ends, which lost 5 bases and 4 bases, there was a span of 15 bases. From germline, CDR1 is MNHEY and CDR2 SMNVEV (reference sequence). CDR3 protein: CASSTQDSRYNSPLHF. The DNA for the CDR3 is TGTGCCAGCAGTACCCAGGACAGCAGGTATAATTCACCCCTCCACTTT.

The CDR3 loop reads CSAGLSRGETQYF. The CDR3 DNA reads TGCAGCGCGGGCCTCTCCCGGGGGGAGACCCAGTACTTC. V gene TRBV29-1 combines with J gene TRBJ2-5; D is perhaps TRBD2 (6 bases). V lost 7 bases and J lost 5, with 17 bases in between. The germline CDR1 and CDR2 sequences are SQVTM and ANQGSEA. The CDR3 consists of 13 residues.

The V and J genes are TRBV19 and TRBJ1-3; D is unresolved. The CDR3 is 14 residues long. Germline CDR1 and CDR2: LNHDA and SQIVND (reference sequence). V lost 4 bases, J lost 0 bases, and 7 bases lay in between. This CDR3 is CASSSRYSGNTIYF. The DNA of the CDR3 is TGTGCCAGTAGTAGCCGCTACTCTGGAAACACCATATATTTT.

The chain uses TRBV7-9 and TRBJ2-7; the D is unclear. Germline CDR1 is SEHNR and CDR2 is FQNEAQ (reference sequence). V lost 4 bases, J lost 2 bases, and 12 bases lay in between. CDR3 size: 14 residues. The DNA for the CDR3 is TGTGCCAGCAGCTCCCGCGAAGGGACCTACGAGCAGTACTTC. This translates into CASSSREGTYEQYF.

This clone was recorded only once. V usage is TRBV11-3 and J usage is TRBJ2-3; D is perhaps TRBD2 (6 bases). Germline V gene lookup returns CDR1 SGHNT and CDR2 YENEEA. The CDR3 runs 12 residues. With 5 bases removed from V and 8 bases from J, the gap between germline ends came to 11 bases. The CDR3 bases are TGTGCCAGCAGCCGAGGAGGGGTTACGCAGTATTTT. This sequence encodes CASSRGGVTQYF.

V gene TRBV27 combines with J gene TRBJ1-1, with D possibly matching TRBD1 (6 bases). The CDR3 is made up of 14 amino acids. Germline V lookup: CDR1 MNHEY, CDR2 SMNVEV (reference sequence). V shed 6 bases and J shed 4 bases, with 15 bases lying between them. CDR3 region: CASSHHREGTEAFF. The DNA of the CDR3 is TGTGCCAGCAGCCACCACAGGGAGGGCACTGAAGCTTTCTTT.

The rearrangement uses TRBV6-2 or TRBV6-3 and TRBJ1-5, with D hard to call. The CDR3 consists of 13 residues. Germline CDR1 MNHEY, CDR2 SVGEGT. The V end was cut by 5 bases, the J end by 4 bases, with 9 bases between. The CDR3 DNA follows: TGTGCCAGCAGTCCCGACTTTAATCAGCCCCAGCATTTT. This translates into CASSPDFNQPQHF.

CDR3 nucleotide sequence: TGTGCCAGCCCCCCTAGCGGGGGCTCCTACGAGCAGTACTTC. The encoded protein is CASPPSGGSYEQYF. The rearrangement links TRBV3-1 (or the pseudogene TRBV3-2) to TRBJ2-7; TRBD2 agrees at 10 bases. Germline CDR1 reads LGHDT; CDR2 reads YNNKEL (reference sequence). The J segment lost 0 bases and the V segment lost 8 bases, leaving 4 bases of the junction unmatched. This CDR3 spans 14 amino acids.

This chain uses TRBV2 with TRBJ1-4; the D gene is possibly TRBD1 (5 bases). Trimming cost V 10 bases and J 8 bases, with 11 bases left between them. CDR3 length: 11 residues. Per germline, CDR1 SNHLY and CDR2 FYNNEI. In nucleotides, the CDR3 is TGTGCCACCCGACAGAACGAAAAACTGTTTTTT. It specifies CATRQNEKLFF.

This clone was detected once. The V call is TRBV3-1 (or the pseudogene TRBV3-2), the J call TRBJ2-7; TRBD2 matches at 7 bases. The CDR3 loop spans 13 amino acids. Germline loops: CDR1 LGHDT, CDR2 YNNKEL (reference sequence). The trim removed 4 bases at V and 5 bases at J, leaving 5 bases unmatched. The CDR3 DNA reads TGTGCCAGCAGCCCATCAGCGGGGAACGAGCAGTACTTC. Its translation: CASSPSAGNEQYF.

The V call is TRBV2, the J call TRBJ1-1, with TRBD1 matching 9 bases. Germline V gene sequence: CDR1 SNHLY, CDR2 FYNNEI. V gave up 7 bases and J gave up 8 bases; unmatched junction bases: 14. The CDR3 contains 15 residues. In DNA, the CDR3 is TGTGCCAGCACGGACAGGGGAGGATTGCGGTGGGAAGCTTTCTTT. Translation: CASTDRGGLRWEAFF.

V is TRBV18 and J is TRBJ1-4, with no clear D. Trimming removed 1 base from V and 5 bases from J, with 11 bases in between. Per the germline V gene, CDR1 is KGHSH and CDR2 is LQKENI. The CDR3 covers 15 residues. CDR3: CASSPLSRANEKLFF. The CDR3 nucleotides read TGTGCCAGCTCACCACTATCTCGGGCCAATGAAAAACTGTTTTTT.

This clone was seen just once. V is TRBV5-1 and J is TRBJ1-6; tentatively, D is TRBD1 (6 bases). V lost 5 bases to trimming and J lost 7 bases, with 13 bases between them. The CDR3 is 14 amino acids. Germline CDR1 is SGHRS and CDR2 is YFSETQ. This CDR3 reads CASSGQGSNSPLHF. DNA for the CDR3: TGCGCCAGCAGTGGGCAGGGGAGCAATTCACCCCTCCACTTT. Filled out from reference TRBV5-1 and TRBJ1-6, the complete variable domain reads KAGVTQTPRYLIKTRGQQVTLSCSPISGHRSVSWYQQTPGQGLQFLFEYFSETQRNKGNFPGRFSGRQFSNSRSEMNVSTLELGDSALYLCASSGQGSNSPLHFGNGTRLTVT.

The J gene is TRBJ2-4, the V gene TRBV6-2 or TRBV6-3; no clear D. Germline CDR1 reads MNHEY; CDR2 reads SVGEGT. The CDR3 loop spans 13 amino acids. V dropped 5 bases and J dropped 0 bases, with 5 bases sitting between them. The CDR3 DNA is TGTGCCAGCAGTGATGTAGCCAAAAACATTCAGTACTTC. Protein: CASSDVAKNIQYF.

V and J are TRBV18 and TRBJ1-1; TRBD1 might be the D (6 bases). Germline CDR1 KGHSH, CDR2 LQKENI. This CDR3 has 15 amino acids. With 2 bases removed from V and 8 bases from J, the gap between germline ends came to 18 bases. CDR3 in amino acids: CASSPGQRIDREAFF. In DNA form, the CDR3 reads TGTGCCAGCTCACCAGGCCAGCGGATCGACAGGGAAGCTTTCTTT.

The CDR3 is CASSQVIANTIYF. The CDR3 nucleotides read TGTGCCAGCAGCCAAGTTATCGCGAACACCATATATTTT. V and J are TRBV3-1 (or the pseudogene TRBV3-2) and TRBJ1-3; D is uncertain. CDR1 is LGHDT and CDR2 is YNNKEL in the germline V gene (reference sequence). Trimming pared 1 base from V and 7 bases from J, leaving 8 bases between. This CDR3 contains 13 residues.

The rearrangement links TRBV5-8 to TRBJ1-5; unclear D gene. V dropped 4 bases and J dropped 0 bases, with 8 bases sitting between them. Germline loops: CDR1 SGHTS, CDR2 YDEGEE. This CDR3 is 14 amino acids long. The CDR3 protein is CASSLGHSNQPQHF. In nucleotides, the CDR3 is TGTGCCAGCAGCCTCGGCCATAGCAATCAGCCCCAGCATTTT.

J is TRBJ1-5 and V is TRBV6-2 or TRBV6-3, with 7 nucleotides matching TRBD1. CDR1 and CDR2 from the germline V gene are MNHEY and SVGEGT. The CDR3 has 15 amino acids. V trimming: 3 bases; J trimming: 6 bases; junction bases outside the gene matches: 8. In DNA form, the CDR3 reads TGTGCCAGCAGTTATCAGGGGGACGTCGGTCAGCCCCAGCATTTT. It specifies CASSYQGDVGQPQHF.

The V gene is TRBV6-5, the J gene TRBJ2-3; 8 bases agree with TRBD1. In germline, CDR1 is MNHEY, CDR2 SVGAGI. V trimming: 6 bases; J trimming: 5 bases; junction bases outside the gene matches: 10. The CDR3 sequence is 15 residues long. CDR3 amino acids: CASSLTGVRRDTQYF. The CDR3 DNA reads TGTGCCAGCAGCTTGACAGGGGTAAGAAGAGATACGCAGTATTTT.

This sequence joins TRBV7-9 and TRBJ1-2; D possibly corresponds to TRBD1 (5 bases). Germline CDR1 SEHNR, CDR2 FQNEAQ (reference sequence). The CDR3 extends over 13 amino acids. V gave up 7 bases and J gave up 5 bases, with 14 bases separating them. The CDR3 bases are TGTGCCAGCACCCATGGGACCGCTTATGGCTACACCTTC. Translation gives CASTHGTAYGYTF.